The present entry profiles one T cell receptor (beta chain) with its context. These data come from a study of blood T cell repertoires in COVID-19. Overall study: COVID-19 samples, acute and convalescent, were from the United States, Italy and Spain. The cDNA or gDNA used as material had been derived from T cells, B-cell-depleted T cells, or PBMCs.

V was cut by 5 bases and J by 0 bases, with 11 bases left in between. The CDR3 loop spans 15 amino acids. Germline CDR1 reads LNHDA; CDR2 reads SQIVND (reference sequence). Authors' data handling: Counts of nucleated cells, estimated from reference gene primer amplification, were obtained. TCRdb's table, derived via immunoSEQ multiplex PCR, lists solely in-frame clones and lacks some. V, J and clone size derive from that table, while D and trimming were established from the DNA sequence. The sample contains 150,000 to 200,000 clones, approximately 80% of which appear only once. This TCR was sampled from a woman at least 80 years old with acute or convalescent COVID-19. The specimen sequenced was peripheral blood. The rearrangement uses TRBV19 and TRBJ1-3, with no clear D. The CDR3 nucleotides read TGTGCCAGTAGTGATGACACCTACTCTGGAAACACCATATATTTT. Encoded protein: CASSDDTYSGNTIYF.